This is a list of T cell receptor beta chains from one sample in a study of patients and donors after allogeneic stem cell transplantation. TCRdb recomputed calls from the RT-PCR reads with MiXCR, one row per CDR3 protein. The sample lists approximately 410,000 distinct CDR3 sequences; roughly 17% were seen once. Input material: blood, either unsorted or a sorted T cell fraction (not recorded which). Every receptor here comes from a human donor who was either an allogeneic HSCT recipient or a stem cell or donor lymphocyte infusion donor (not recorded which). It is not recorded whose cells these are; they may come from a transplant donor. Each CDR3 is given with its conserved first and last residue. Each record gives: clone size, V gene, D gene, J gene, CDR3 DNA, CDR3 protein. The D gene is left open where the match is weak. Rows give clone size only sometimes, using once, few, many, or a class for an expanded clone.

clone size: many
V gene: TRBV4-1
D gene: TRBD2
J gene: TRBJ2-1
CDR3 DNA: TGCGCCAGCAGCCAAGATCGGACTAGCGGGAGGTCCACCTACAATGAGCAGTTCTTC
CDR3 protein: CASSQDRTSGRSTYNEQFF

clone size: few
V gene: TRBV5-8
D gene: TRBD2
J gene: TRBJ2-3
CDR3 DNA: TGTGCCAGCAGTTTAGGACTAGCGGGGGCGTCCACAGATACGCAGTATTTT
CDR3 protein: CASSLGLAGASTDTQYF

clone size: few
V gene: TRBV7-3
D gene: TRBD2
J gene: TRBJ2-3
CDR3 DNA: TGTGCCAGCAGCCCACGGGGGGCAGATACGCAGTATTTT
CDR3 protein: CASSPRGADTQYF

clone size: few
V gene: TRBV7-3
D gene: TRBD2
J gene: TRBJ2-1
CDR3 DNA: TGTGCCAGCAGCCCCGGGACTAGCGGGACCAATGAGCAGTTCTTC
CDR3 protein: CASSPGTSGTNEQFF

clone size: many
V gene: TRBV5-1
D gene: .
J gene: TRBJ1-4
CDR3 DNA: TGCGCCAGCGTTGACCAAAAAGGGGGACGACTGTTTTTT
CDR3 protein: CASVDQKGGRLFF

clone size: few
V gene: TRBV14
D gene: .
J gene: TRBJ2-7
CDR3 DNA: TGTGCCAGCAGCCAAGTTTCAGGGTCCTACGAGCAGTACTTC
CDR3 protein: CASSQVSGSYEQYF

clone size: .
V gene: TRBV29-1
D gene: TRBD2
J gene: TRBJ2-7
CDR3 DNA: TGCAGCGCATCTAGCGGGAGGAATACCTACGAGCAGTACTTC
CDR3 protein: CSASSGRNTYEQYF

clone size: few
V gene: TRBV2
D gene: .
J gene: TRBJ2-7
CDR3 DNA: TGTGCCAGCAGTGAAGACTCACGAAGCTCCTACGAGCAGTACTTC
CDR3 protein: CASSEDSRSSYEQYF

clone size: few
V gene: TRBV20-1
D gene: .
J gene: TRBJ1-2
CDR3 DNA: TGCAGTGCTAGTCCGGTTACTAACTATGGCTACACCTTC
CDR3 protein: CSASPVTNYGYTF

clone size: .
V gene: TRBV20-1
D gene: TRBD2
J gene: TRBJ2-3
CDR3 DNA: TGCAGTGCTAGCCCCGGGACTAGCGGGAGGGGAGATACGCAGTATTTT
CDR3 protein: CSASPGTSGRGDTQYF

clone size: .
V gene: TRBV12-3/TRBV12-4
D gene: .
J gene: TRBJ1-1
CDR3 DNA: TGTGCCAGCAGTTTAGACCCAGGGACCCCTGAAGCTTTCTTT
CDR3 protein: CASSLDPGTPEAFF

clone size: few
V gene: TRBV20-1
D gene: TRBD1
J gene: TRBJ2-5
CDR3 DNA: TGCAGTGCTAGAGCCCAGCAGGGGGCCGGGGAGACCCAGTACTTC
CDR3 protein: CSARAQQGAGETQYF

clone size: few
V gene: TRBV18
D gene: .
J gene: TRBJ1-5
CDR3 DNA: TGTGCCAGCTCACCCTCTTATAGCAATCAGCCCCAGCATTTT
CDR3 protein: CASSPSYSNQPQHF

clone size: few
V gene: TRBV4-3
D gene: TRBD1
J gene: TRBJ1-1
CDR3 DNA: TGCGCCAGCAGCCGAGGGGGCTGGACTGAAGCTTTCTTT
CDR3 protein: CASSRGGWTEAFF

clone size: few
V gene: TRBV5-6
D gene: TRBD1
J gene: TRBJ1-3
CDR3 DNA: TGTGCCAGCAGCACCCCGGGACAGGGGGCTGGAAACACCATATATTTT
CDR3 protein: CASSTPGQGAGNTIYF

clone size: once
V gene: TRBV30
D gene: .
J gene: TRBJ2-6
CDR3 DNA: TGTGCCGCAATCCGGAGGACAAGGCCTTCTGGGGCCAACGTCCTGACTTTC
CDR3 protein: CAAIRRTRPSGANVLTF

clone size: .
V gene: TRBV29-1
D gene: .
J gene: TRBJ1-1
CDR3 DNA: TGCAGCGTTGGAGAAGGGAGAGCTGAAGCTTTCTTT
CDR3 protein: CSVGEGRAEAFF

clone size: .
V gene: TRBV20-1
D gene: .
J gene: TRBJ1-5
CDR3 DNA: TGCAGTGCTAGAGGTGCAGGGCGAGGGCAGCCCCAGCATTTT
CDR3 protein: CSARGAGRGQPQHF

clone size: .
V gene: TRBV3-1
D gene: TRBD2
J gene: TRBJ2-2
CDR3 DNA: TGTGCCAGCAGCCTAGCGGGGGGGCGATCCGGGGAGCTGTTTTTT
CDR3 protein: CASSLAGGRSGELFF

clone size: .
V gene: TRBV12-3/TRBV12-4
D gene: .
J gene: TRBJ2-1
CDR3 DNA: TGTGCCAGCAGTTTCTGGGGTAGGAAGCAGTTCTTC
CDR3 protein: CASSFWGRKQFF

clone size: once
V gene: TRBV15
D gene: TRBD1
J gene: TRBJ2-5
CDR3 DNA: TGTGCCACCAGCGAAGGGGGCCGGGAGACCCAGTACTTC
CDR3 protein: CATSEGGRETQYF

clone size: .
V gene: TRBV3-1
D gene: .
J gene: TRBJ2-7
CDR3 DNA: TGTGCCAGCAGCCAAACCGACGAGCAGTACTTC
CDR3 protein: CASSQTDEQYF